This T cell receptor (beta chain) is from a study of vaccination and CD4 T cells after COVID-19. Treatment described: approximately 9-day PBMC culture with coronavirus spike peptide pools or control peptides (ViraFEST assay). This clonotype turned up a few times. Its antigen remains unknown. The CDR3 is 14 amino acids. Germline loops: CDR1 MNHEY, CDR2 SMNVEV (reference sequence). Trimming stripped 5 bases from V and 5 bases from J, with 15 bases between. Sequencing of the DNA from cultured CD4+ T cells was carried out with the Oncomine TCR Beta short-read assay. MiXCR, run by TCRdb on the PCR reads, gives a single entry per CDR3 protein. Among around 15,000 distinct CDR3 sequences listed, approximately 53% were seen once.

The sequence came from a human donor who had recovered from COVID-19. The chain is built from TRBV27 and TRBJ2-5, with a weak D call TRBD2 (6 bases). Sequencing was performed on CD4+ T cells from blood, cultured in vitro. The CDR3 bases are TGTGCCAGCAGTGCCCGGAGGGGCAGGGAGACCCAGTACTTC. As protein: CASSARRGRETQYF.